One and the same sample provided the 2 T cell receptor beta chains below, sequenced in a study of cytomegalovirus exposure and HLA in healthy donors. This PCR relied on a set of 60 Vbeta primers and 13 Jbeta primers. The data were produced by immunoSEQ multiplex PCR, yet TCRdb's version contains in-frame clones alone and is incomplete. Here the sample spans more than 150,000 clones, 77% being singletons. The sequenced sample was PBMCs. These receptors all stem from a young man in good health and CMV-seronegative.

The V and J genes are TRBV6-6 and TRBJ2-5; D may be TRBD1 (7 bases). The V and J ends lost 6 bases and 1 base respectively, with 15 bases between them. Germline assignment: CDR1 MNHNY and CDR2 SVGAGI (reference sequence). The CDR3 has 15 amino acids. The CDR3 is CASSQSRGVQETQYF. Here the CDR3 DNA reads TGTGCCAGCAGCCAATCCAGGGGGGTCCAAGAGACCCAGTACTTC.

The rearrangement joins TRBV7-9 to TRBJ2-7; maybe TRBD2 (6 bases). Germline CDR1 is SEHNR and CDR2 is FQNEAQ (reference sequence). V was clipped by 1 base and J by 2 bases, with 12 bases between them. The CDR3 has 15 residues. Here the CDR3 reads CASSLVDGSTYEQYF. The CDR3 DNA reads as TGTGCCAGCAGCTTAGTCGACGGGAGTACCTACGAGCAGTACTTC.